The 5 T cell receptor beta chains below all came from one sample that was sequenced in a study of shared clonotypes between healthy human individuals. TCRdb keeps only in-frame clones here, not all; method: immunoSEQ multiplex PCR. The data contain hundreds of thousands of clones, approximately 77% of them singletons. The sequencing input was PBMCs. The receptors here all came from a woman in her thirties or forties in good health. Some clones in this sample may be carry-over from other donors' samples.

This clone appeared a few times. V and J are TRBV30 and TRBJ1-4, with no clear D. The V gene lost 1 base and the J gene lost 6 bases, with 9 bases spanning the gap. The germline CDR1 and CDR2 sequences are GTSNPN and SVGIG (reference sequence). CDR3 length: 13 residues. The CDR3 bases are TGTGCCTGGAGTGAAGAAACCCATGAAAAACTGTTTTTT. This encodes CAWSEETHEKLFF.

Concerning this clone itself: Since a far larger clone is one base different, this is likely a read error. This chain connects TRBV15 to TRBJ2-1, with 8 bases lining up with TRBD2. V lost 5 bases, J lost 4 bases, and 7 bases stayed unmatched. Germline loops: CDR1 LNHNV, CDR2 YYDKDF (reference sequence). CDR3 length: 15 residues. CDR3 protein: CATSQAREDYNEQFF. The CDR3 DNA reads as TGTGCCACCAGCCAGGCGCGGGAGGATTACAATGAGCAGTTCTTC.

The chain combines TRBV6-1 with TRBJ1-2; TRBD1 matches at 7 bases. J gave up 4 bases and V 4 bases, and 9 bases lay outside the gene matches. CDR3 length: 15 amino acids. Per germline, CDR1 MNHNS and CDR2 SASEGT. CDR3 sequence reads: CASSGGPQGTYGYTF. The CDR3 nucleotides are TGTGCCAGCAGTGGAGGTCCACAGGGGACCTATGGCTACACCTTC.

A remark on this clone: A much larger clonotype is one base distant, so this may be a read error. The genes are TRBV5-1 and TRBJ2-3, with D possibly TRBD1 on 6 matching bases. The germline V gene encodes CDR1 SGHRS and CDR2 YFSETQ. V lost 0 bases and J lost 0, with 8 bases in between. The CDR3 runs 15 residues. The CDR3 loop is CASSLVQGSTDTQYF. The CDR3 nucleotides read TGCGCCAGCAGCTTGGTGCAGGGGAGCACAGATACGCAGTATTTT.

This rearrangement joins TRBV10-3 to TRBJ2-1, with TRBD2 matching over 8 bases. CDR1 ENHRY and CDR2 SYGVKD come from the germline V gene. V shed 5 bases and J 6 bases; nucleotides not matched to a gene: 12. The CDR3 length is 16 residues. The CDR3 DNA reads TGTGCCATCAGTTCATGGGGAGCGGGAGATTCCAATGAGCAGTTCTTC. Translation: CAISSWGAGDSNEQFF.